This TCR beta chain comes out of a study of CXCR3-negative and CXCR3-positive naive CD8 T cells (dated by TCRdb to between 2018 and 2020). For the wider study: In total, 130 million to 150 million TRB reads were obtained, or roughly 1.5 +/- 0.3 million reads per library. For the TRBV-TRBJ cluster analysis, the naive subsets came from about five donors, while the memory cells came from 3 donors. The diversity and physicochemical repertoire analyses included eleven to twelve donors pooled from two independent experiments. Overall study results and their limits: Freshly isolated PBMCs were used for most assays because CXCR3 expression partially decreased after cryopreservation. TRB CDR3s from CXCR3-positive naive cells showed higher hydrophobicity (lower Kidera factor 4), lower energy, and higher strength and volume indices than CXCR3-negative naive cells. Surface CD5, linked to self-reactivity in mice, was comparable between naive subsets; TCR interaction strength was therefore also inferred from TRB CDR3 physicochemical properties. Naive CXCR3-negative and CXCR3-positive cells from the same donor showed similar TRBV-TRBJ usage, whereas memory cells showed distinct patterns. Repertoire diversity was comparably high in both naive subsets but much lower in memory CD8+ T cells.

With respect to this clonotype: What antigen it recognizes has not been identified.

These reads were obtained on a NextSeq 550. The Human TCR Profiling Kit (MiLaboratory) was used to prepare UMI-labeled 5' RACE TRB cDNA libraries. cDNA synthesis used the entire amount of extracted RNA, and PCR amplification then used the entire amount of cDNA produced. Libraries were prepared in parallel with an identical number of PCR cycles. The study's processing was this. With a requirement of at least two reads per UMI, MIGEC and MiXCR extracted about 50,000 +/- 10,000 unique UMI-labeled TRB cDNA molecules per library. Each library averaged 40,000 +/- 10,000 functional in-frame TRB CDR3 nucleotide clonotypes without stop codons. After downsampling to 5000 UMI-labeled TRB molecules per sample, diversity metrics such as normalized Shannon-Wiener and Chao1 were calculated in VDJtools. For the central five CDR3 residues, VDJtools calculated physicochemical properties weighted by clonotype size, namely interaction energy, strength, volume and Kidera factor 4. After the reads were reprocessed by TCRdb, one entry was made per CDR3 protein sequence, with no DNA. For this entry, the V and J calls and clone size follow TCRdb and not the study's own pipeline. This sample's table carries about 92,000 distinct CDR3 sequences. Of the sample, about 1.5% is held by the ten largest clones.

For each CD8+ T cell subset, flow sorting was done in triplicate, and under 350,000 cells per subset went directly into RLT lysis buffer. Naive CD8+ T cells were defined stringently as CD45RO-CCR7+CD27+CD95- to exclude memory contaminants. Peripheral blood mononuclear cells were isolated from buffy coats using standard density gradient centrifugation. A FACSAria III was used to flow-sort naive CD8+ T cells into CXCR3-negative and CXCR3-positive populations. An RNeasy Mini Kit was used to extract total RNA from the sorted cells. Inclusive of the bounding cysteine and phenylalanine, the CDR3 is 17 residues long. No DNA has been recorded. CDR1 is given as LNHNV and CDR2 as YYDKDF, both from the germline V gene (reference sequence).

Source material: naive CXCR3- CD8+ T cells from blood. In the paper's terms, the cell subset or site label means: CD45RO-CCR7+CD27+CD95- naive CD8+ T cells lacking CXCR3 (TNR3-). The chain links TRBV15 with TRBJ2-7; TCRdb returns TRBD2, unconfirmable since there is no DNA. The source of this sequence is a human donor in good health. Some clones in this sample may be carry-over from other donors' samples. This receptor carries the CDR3 CATSSVSGGTLSYEQYF.